These 5 T cell receptor beta chains were sequenced from one sample in a study of neoadjuvant nivolumab and ipilimumab in lung cancer (dated by TCRdb to the early 2020s). The label giving this sample's time point can be read as: pretherapy, before neoadjuvant immune checkpoint inhibitors. Library generation was performed with the immunoSEQ multiplex PCR assay. Entries here come from immuneACCESS through TCRdb and include only in-frame sequences with V and J called. Some clones fail to appear in such tables; in the studies checked, an unresolved V gene covers under half of the shortfall, and the cause of the remainder is unknown. The sample has tens of thousands of clones on record, around 80% of them singletons. The leading ten clones occupy roughly 6.1% of the sample. Source: peripheral blood, taken before neoadjuvant nivolumab, alone or with ipilimumab. Receptor source: an adult with non-small cell lung cancer.

The chain joins TRBV30 to TRBJ2-5, with 7 bases identical to TRBD1. Germline CDR1 GTSNPN, CDR2 SVGIG (reference sequence). J gave up 5 bases and V 0 bases, and 9 bases lay outside the gene matches. The CDR3 length is 15 residues. The DNA for the CDR3 is TGTGCCTGGAGTGTGGGCGAGGGGGCAGAGGAGACCCAGTACTTC. Its translation: CAWSVGEGAEETQYF.

V and J are TRBV7-9 and TRBJ1-1, with D possibly TRBD1 on 6 matching bases. This CDR3 is built from 14 residues. Trimming took off 5 bases at V and 0 bases at J, with 10 bases between the two ends. The germline CDR1 and CDR2 sequences are SEHNR and FQNEAQ (reference sequence). The CDR3: CASSQTGLNTEAFF. The CDR3 DNA follows: TGTGCCAGCAGCCAGACAGGACTGAACACTGAAGCTTTCTTT.

This chain joins TRBV6-4 and TRBJ2-1; D is perhaps TRBD2 (5 bases). Germline V CDR1 and CDR2: MRHNA, SNTAGT. V dropped 7 bases and J dropped 7 bases, with 14 bases sitting between them. The length of the CDR3 is 13 residues. For the CDR3, the DNA is TGTGCCAGCAATCGCGGGCCGGGGAATGAGCAGTTCTTC. Translated: CASNRGPGNEQFF.

The chain joins TRBV7-2 to TRBJ2-3; no clear D gene. CDR1 is SGHTA, CDR2 FQGNSA, per germline. Trimming took off 0 bases at V and 6 bases at J, with 10 bases between the two ends. The CDR3 runs 14 residues. CDR3 sequence (DNA): TGTGCCAGCAGCTTAGCGTTCCGTCAGGATACGCAGTATTTT. This sequence encodes CASSLAFRQDTQYF.

The chain couples TRBV6-5 to TRBJ1-5, with D possibly being TRBD1 (6 bases). CDR1 and CDR2 (germline): MNHEY, SVGAGI. This CDR3 has 16 amino acids. Trimming cost V 2 bases and J 2 bases, with 13 bases left between them. CDR3 in DNA: TGTGCCAGCAGTTACCAGGCAGGGGACGGCAATCAGCCCCAGCATTTT. Its protein is CASSYQAGDGNQPQHF.